Listed below are T cell receptor beta chains from one sample, sequenced in a study of early T cells in non-severe SARS-CoV-2 infection. MiXCR was run by TCRdb on the 5' RACE reads, yielding one entry per CDR3 protein. The sample lists about 75,000 distinct CDR3 sequences, approximately 10% seen once, with approximately 12% in the top ten. The sequenced sample was whole blood, obtained at baseline. These receptors were obtained from an adult who was a healthcare worker with PCR-confirmed SARS-CoV-2 infection or an uninfected control (not recorded which). Both conserved end residues are part of each CDR3. The D gene is left open where the match is weak. Clone size is given for some rows only: seen once, a few or many times, or a class if the clone is expanded.

clone_size,j_call,d_call,v_call,cdr3_nt,cdr3_aa
-,TRBJ1-1,-,TRBV20-1,TGCAGTGCCCCGGACAGAAGTAACGAAGCTTTCTTT,CSAPDRSNEAFF
many,TRBJ2-1,-,TRBV7-6,TGTGCCAGCAGCTCTCCTCCGGGACACCCGTCGAATGAGCAGTTCTTC,CASSSPPGHPSNEQFF
many,TRBJ2-3,-,TRBV3-1,TGTGCCAGCAGCCCCCGTATGGGCCGCACAGATACGCAGTATTTT,CASSPRMGRTDTQYF
few,TRBJ1-6,-,TRBV4-2,TGTGCCAGCAGCCAAGAACTTCGACAGGATAATTCACCCCTCCACTTT,CASSQELRQDNSPLHF
-,TRBJ1-1,TRBD1,TRBV7-2,TGTGCCAGCAGCTTGGGGGGACAGGGCAGGGCTTTCTTT,CASSLGGQGRAFF
many,TRBJ2-7,-,TRBV7-2,TGTGCCAGCAGCTTAGGGTGGCCCGGCGGGTACGAGCAGTACTTC,CASSLGWPGGYEQYF
many,TRBJ2-3,-,TRBV7-2,TGTGCCAGCAGCTTAGACTCCGGGACATTAACGCAGTATTTT,CASSLDSGTLTQYF
-,TRBJ2-3,TRBD2,TRBV19,TGTGCCAGTGAGCGGGGGGGCGCGAATACGCAGTATTTT,CASERGGANTQYF
many,TRBJ2-1,-,TRBV6-2/TRBV6-3,TGTGCCAGCAGCCTACCGCGGACAGAAAATGAGCAGTTCTTC,CASSLPRTENEQFF
few,TRBJ1-1,TRBD1,TRBV7-9,TGTGCCAGCAGCGCGACAGGGGCTGCAGCCGCTGAAGCTTTCTTT,CASSATGAAAAEAFF
few,TRBJ2-2,-,TRBV7-3,TGTGCCAGCAGCGTAACAGGGTACACCGGGGAGCTGTTTTTT,CASSVTGYTGELFF
-,TRBJ1-2,-,TRBV28,TGTGCCAGCAGTTTAGTCCCCAGGGGAAATGGCTACACCTTC,CASSLVPRGNGYTF
few,TRBJ2-7,-,TRBV6-1,TGTGCCAGCAGTCTGGACTTCCTAATGGGCGAGCAGTACTTC,CASSLDFLMGEQYF
many,TRBJ2-4,-,TRBV12-3/TRBV12-4,TGTGCCAGCAGTCCCGTCCGGTTACTGAACATTCAGTACTTC,CASSPVRLLNIQYF
-,TRBJ1-2,TRBD1,TRBV27,TGTGCCAGCAGTTTTTCAACAGGGGGAGGCTACACCTTC,CASSFSTGGGYTF
-,TRBJ2-3,-,TRBV15,TGTGCCACCAGCACAGAGACCCGCCCAGATACGCAGTATTTT,CATSTETRPDTQYF
-,TRBJ1-5,TRBD1,TRBV27,TGTGCCAGCAGTTACAGGGGGAATCAGCCCCAGCATTTT,CASSYRGNQPQHF
-,TRBJ1-2,-,TRBV12-5,TGTGCTAGTGGTTTGTCTCGTCTGAAAGGGACACTCCCTGCGTATGGCTACACCTTC,CASGLSRLKGTLPAYGYTF
-,TRBJ2-2,TRBD2,TRBV9,TGTGCCAGCAGCGCGGCTAGCGGGGGCACCGGGGAGCTGTTTTTT,CASSAASGGTGELFF
few,TRBJ2-1,TRBD1,TRBV29-1,TGCAGCGTTGGGACAGGGCCAGTTCGGCTTGAGCAGTTCTTC,CSVGTGPVRLEQFF
many,TRBJ2-1,-,TRBV28,TGTGCCAGCAGCCTGCTTAGGGAGACTAGCTCCTACAATGAGCAGTTCTTC,CASSLLRETSSYNEQFF
few,TRBJ2-3,-,TRBV29-1,TGCAGCGTTGAAAATGGTCAGGCCCTGCAGTATTTT,CSVENGQALQYF
-,TRBJ1-2,-,TRBV6-1,TGTGCCAGCATTCGGGGCAGGAACGACTATGGCTACACCTTC,CASIRGRNDYGYTF